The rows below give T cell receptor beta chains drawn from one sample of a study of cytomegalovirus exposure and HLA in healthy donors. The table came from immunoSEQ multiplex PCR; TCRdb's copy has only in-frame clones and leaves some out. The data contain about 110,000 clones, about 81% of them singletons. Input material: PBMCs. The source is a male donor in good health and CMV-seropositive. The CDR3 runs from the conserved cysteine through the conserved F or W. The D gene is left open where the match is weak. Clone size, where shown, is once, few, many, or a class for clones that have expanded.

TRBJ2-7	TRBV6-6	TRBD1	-	CASRPRTGSGEQYF	TGTGCCAGCAGACCCCGGACAGGGTCAGGAGAGCAGTACTTC
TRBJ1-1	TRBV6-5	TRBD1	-	CASRATRTGGTEAFF	TGTGCCAGCAGGGCGACCCGGACAGGGGGGACTGAAGCTTTCTTT
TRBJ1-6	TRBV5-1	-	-	CASSYTADGGTPLHF	TGCGCCAGCAGTTATACGGCTGATGGAGGTACACCCCTCCACTTT
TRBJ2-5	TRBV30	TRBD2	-	CAWSGLAGGLETQYF	TGTGCCTGGAGTGGGCTAGCGGGAGGGCTGGAGACCCAGTACTTC
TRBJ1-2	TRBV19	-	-	CASSMKEYYGYTF	TGTGCCAGTAGTATGAAGGAGTACTATGGCTACACCTTC
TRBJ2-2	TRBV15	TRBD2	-	CATSRDLSLAGGELFF	TGTGCCACCAGCAGAGACCTCAGTCTAGCGGGTGGGGAGCTGTTTTTT
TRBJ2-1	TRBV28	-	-	CASSPTGRDNEQFF	TGTGCCAGCAGTCCCACAGGGAGGGACAATGAGCAGTTCTTC
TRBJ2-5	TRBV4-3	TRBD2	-	CASSQASRGGSQETQYF	TGCGCCAGCAGCCAAGCGAGTCGGGGGGGTTCCCAAGAGACCCAGTACTTC
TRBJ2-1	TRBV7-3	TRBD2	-	CASSLVGGSSYNEQFF	TGTGCCAGCAGCTTAGTTGGCGGGAGCTCCTACAATGAGCAGTTCTTC
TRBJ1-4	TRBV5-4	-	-	CASSLAQGTNEKLFF	TGTGCCAGCAGCTTGGCCCAGGGAACTAATGAAAAACTGTTTTTT
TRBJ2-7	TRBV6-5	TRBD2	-	CASSPLAGFYEQYF	TGTGCCAGCAGTCCCTTAGCGGGTTTCTACGAGCAGTACTTC
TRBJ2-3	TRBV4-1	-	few	CASSQEFARGEENYLQYF	TGCGCCAGCAGCCAAGAGTTCGCCAGGGGGGAAGAGAACTACTTGCAGTATTTT
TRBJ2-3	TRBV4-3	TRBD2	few	CASSRAGLRDTQYF	TGCGCCAGCAGCCGAGCGGGACTGAGAGATACGCAGTATTTT
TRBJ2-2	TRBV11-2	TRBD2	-	CASSFLAGGSGELFF	TGTGCCAGCAGCTTTCTAGCGGGAGGGTCTGGGGAGCTGTTTTTT
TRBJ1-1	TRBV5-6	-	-	CATTWRTNMNTEAFF	TGTGCCACCACTTGGCGGACTAACATGAACACTGAAGCTTTCTTT
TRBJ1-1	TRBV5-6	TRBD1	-	CASSLVAGGADTEAFF	TGTGCCAGCAGCCTAGTGGCAGGGGGCGCGGACACTGAAGCTTTCTTT
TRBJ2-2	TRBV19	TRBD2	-	CASRWGGLTGELFF	TGTGCCAGTAGGTGGGGGGGACTCACCGGGGAGCTGTTTTTT
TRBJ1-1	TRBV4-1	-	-	CASSQDERLPNTEAFF	TGCGCCAGCAGCCAAGATGAGAGGTTGCCGAACACTGAAGCTTTCTTT
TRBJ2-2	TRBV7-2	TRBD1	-	CASSPRQGGGELFF	TGTGCCAGCAGCCCCCGACAGGGGGGCGGGGAGCTGTTTTTT
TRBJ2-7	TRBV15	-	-	CATRVDVGDYEQYF	TGTGCCACCAGAGTCGACGTGGGAGACTACGAGCAGTACTTC
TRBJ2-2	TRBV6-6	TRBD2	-	CAVRSPTSGSVGELFF	TGTGCCGTCAGAAGCCCGACTAGCGGGAGTGTCGGGGAGCTGTTTTTT
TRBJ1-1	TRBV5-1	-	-	CASSLVYGDTEAFF	TGCGCCAGCAGCTTAGTCTACGGAGACACTGAAGCTTTCTTT
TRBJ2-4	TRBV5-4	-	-	CASSNRDTRNIQYF	TGTGCCAGCAGCAACCGGGACACCCGAAACATTCAGTACTTC
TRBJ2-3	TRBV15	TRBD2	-	CATSRTIGGGTGTDTQYF	TGTGCCACCAGCAGAACTATCGGCGGGGGGACCGGCACAGATACGCAGTATTTT
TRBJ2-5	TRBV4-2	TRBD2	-	CASSHPVTSGETQYF	TGTGCCAGCAGCCACCCGGTCACTAGCGGGGAAACCCAGTACTTC